What follows describes a single T cell receptor (beta chain). The sort gate was single viable CD3+CD4+CD8-CD45RO+ cells for memory CD4+ T cells. This sample was taken from a study of memory CD4+ T cells and cytomegalovirus serostatus. The data were produced by immunoSEQ multiplex PCR, yet TCRdb's version contains in-frame clones alone and is incomplete. The sample includes 55,000 to 65,000 clones, under 90% of them seen just once. Sequencing used memory CD4+ T cells from blood. The TCR was taken from an adult in good health and CMV-seronegative. Some clones in this sample may be carry-over from other donors' samples.

DNA of the CDR3: TGTGCCAGTAGTATTACTCTAGCGACGAACTACGAGCAGTACTTC. Translated, it gives CASSITLATNYEQYF. The gene calls are TRBV19 and TRBJ2-7; D is perhaps TRBD2 (6 bases). The CDR3 length is 15 residues. The V end was cut by 3 bases, the J end by 3 bases, with 15 bases between. In germline, CDR1 is LNHDA, CDR2 SQIVND (reference sequence).